Listed below are T cell receptor beta chains from one sample, sequenced in a study of early T cells in non-severe SARS-CoV-2 infection. TCRdb independently ran MiXCR on the 5' RACE reads; one entry per CDR3 protein. There are about 22,000 distinct CDR3 sequences in the sample; about 5% occur only once, and 3.5% to 4.5% lies in the top ten. Sequenced: whole blood. The receptors were sampled from an adult who was a healthcare worker with PCR-confirmed SARS-CoV-2 infection or an uninfected control (not recorded which). Both conserved end residues are part of each CDR3. D genes are given only for firm matches. Size tells how often a clone was seen (once, few, many) or the class of an expanded clone, and some rows leave it out.

d_gene,abundance,v_gene,j_gene,CDR3aa,CDR3nt
-,few,TRBV6-6,TRBJ2-3,CASSYQGTSTDTQYF,TGTGCCAGCAGTTATCAGGGAACTAGCACAGATACGCAGTATTTT
TRBD1,many,TRBV5-6,TRBJ2-7,CASSPRDRPIYEQYF,TGTGCCAGCAGCCCACGGGACAGACCTATCTACGAGCAGTACTTC
-,medium-sized,TRBV10-2,TRBJ2-6,CASSSGSGANVLTF,TGCGCCAGCAGTTCGGGTTCTGGGGCCAACGTCCTGACTTTC
TRBD1,many,TRBV11-2,TRBJ2-5,CASSFERTGEETQYF,TGTGCCAGCAGCTTTGAGAGGACAGGGGAGGAGACCCAGTACTTC
TRBD2,many,TRBV10-3,TRBJ2-5,CATTSGQRLEETQYF,TGTGCCACAACTAGCGGGCAACGTTTGGAGGAGACCCAGTACTTC
TRBD2,-,TRBV28,TRBJ2-7,CASSLLVRGGPSYEQYF,TGTGCCAGCAGTCTACTCGTACGGGGGGGACCTTCCTACGAGCAGTACTTC
TRBD1,many,TRBV29-1,TRBJ1-2,CSVGRDRPNYGYTF,TGCAGCGTTGGCCGGGACAGGCCTAACTATGGCTACACCTTC
-,many,TRBV29-1,TRBJ2-7,CSVENRDYEQYF,TGCAGCGTTGAAAATAGGGACTACGAGCAGTACTTC
-,few,TRBV11-2,TRBJ1-5,CASSLVAEWTQPQHF,TGTGCCAGCAGCTTAGTTGCGGAGTGGACGCAGCCCCAGCATTTT
TRBD1,many,TRBV6-5,TRBJ1-1,CASSLSRGVAEAFF,TGTGCCAGCAGTCTGAGCAGGGGGGTGGCTGAAGCTTTCTTT
-,many,TRBV29-1,TRBJ1-5,CSVGGQSNQPQHF,TGCAGCGTTGGGGGCCAGAGCAATCAGCCCCAGCATTTT
-,few,TRBV5-1,TRBJ1-1,CASSSWGENTEAFF,TGCGCCAGCAGCTCCTGGGGGGAGAACACTGAAGCTTTCTTT
-,-,TRBV11-3,TRBJ2-3,CASSHPSWDTQYF,TGTGCCAGCAGCCACCCCTCCTGGGATACGCAGTATTTT
-,few,TRBV7-2,TRBJ2-1,CASSLAVRVYNEQFF,TGTGCCAGCAGCTTAGCCGTCCGGGTATACAATGAGCAGTTCTTC
-,many,TRBV2,TRBJ2-7,CASSKIGSSVYEQYF,TGTGCCAGCAGCAAGATAGGGTCATCGGTTTACGAGCAGTACTTC
-,few,TRBV29-1,TRBJ1-1,CSVEDGSRAENTEAFF,TGCAGCGTTGAAGATGGGTCAAGGGCGGAAAACACTGAAGCTTTCTTT
TRBD1,-,TRBV7-6,TRBJ1-4,CASSSDRATSTNEKLFF,TGTGCCAGCAGCTCGGACAGGGCAACATCAACTAATGAAAAACTGTTTTTT
-,few,TRBV6-2/TRBV6-3,TRBJ2-5,CASSNREPGWTQYF,TGTGCCAGCAGTAACCGTGAACCTGGTTGGACCCAGTACTTC
-,many,TRBV7-2,TRBJ2-2,CASSFLNPGLKGGELFF,TGTGCCAGCAGCTTTCTCAATCCCGGACTAAAGGGCGGGGAGCTGTTTTTT
TRBD2,many,TRBV11-2,TRBJ2-2,CASSPRGGTGELFF,TGTGCCAGCAGCCCCCGGGGGGGGACCGGGGAGCTGTTTTTT
-,-,TRBV5-1,TRBJ2-1,CASSLLGAAYNEQFF,TGCGCCAGCAGCTTGTTGGGCGCAGCCTACAATGAGCAGTTCTTC
-,many,TRBV20-1,TRBJ2-7,CSAPPMGKGTYEQYF,TGCAGTGCCCCCCCTATGGGTAAGGGGACCTACGAGCAGTACTTC
TRBD1,few,TRBV20-1,TRBJ1-2,CSATEFKDRENYGYTF,TGCAGTGCTACCGAGTTCAAGGACAGGGAAAACTATGGCTACACCTTC
TRBD1,many,TRBV6-6,TRBJ1-1,CASTLTGKNTEAFF,TGTGCCAGCACCCTGACAGGGAAGAACACTGAAGCTTTCTTT
TRBD1,many,TRBV6-5,TRBJ1-6,CASSPQGAGDSPLHF,TGTGCCAGCAGTCCCCAGGGGGCGGGTGATTCACCCCTCCACTTT
-,many,TRBV18,TRBJ1-5,CASSPMDGGNQPQHF,TGTGCCAGCTCACCTATGGACGGTGGCAATCAGCCCCAGCATTTT
TRBD1,many,TRBV5-6,TRBJ2-7,CASSWGTGQSYEQYF,TGTGCCAGCAGCTGGGGGACGGGACAGTCCTACGAGCAGTACTTC
TRBD1,many,TRBV19,TRBJ1-2,CASNRQGTYGYTF,TGTGCCAGTAACCGACAGGGGACCTATGGCTACACCTTC
TRBD1,many,TRBV20-1,TRBJ1-6,CSASTGDSPLHF,TGCAGTGCTTCGACAGGGGATTCACCCCTCCACTTT